This TCR beta chain originates from a study of shared clonotypes between healthy human individuals. The overall study: Per donor, CD8 memory used one plate, CD8 naive used two, CD4 memory used three and CD4 naive used three. Study-level results: When compared with the clonotypes that were shared by all four sorted-subset donors, the non-shared clonotypes turned out to have lower generation probabilities. Represented diversity (both genetic and exposure-history) was limited by the small number of donors.

TCRdb's copy holds only in-frame clones and misses some; the assay was immunoSEQ multiplex PCR. The sample holds approximately 2,300,000 clones; 80% to 95% are singletons and the top ten take around 0.35%. About this clone: Its antigen is unidentified.

The CDR3 runs to 16 residues. Trimming removed 4 bases from V and 8 bases from J, with 22 bases in between. The germline CDR1 and CDR2 sequences are SGHRS and YFSETQ. Donors were Caucasian adults residing in Nashville, Tennessee, USA. The sequence derives from a man between 18 and 35 years old in good health. Some clones in this sample may be carry-over from other donors' samples. Sequencing was performed on naive CD4+ T cells from PBMCs. Indicated subset: CD45RA+ positively selected. This sequence joins TRBV5-1 and TRBJ2-1; D may be TRBD2 (6 bases). CDR3 sequence (DNA): TGCGCCAGCAGCCGCATCGGGGGTCTGTCGGGGGATGAGCAGTTCTTC. Translating it yields CASSRIGGLSGDEQFF.